The 22 T cell receptor beta chains presented below share a single source sample, sequenced in a study of T cells in Graves' hyperthyroidism and ophthalmopathy. RNA transcripts yielded amplified TCR beta CDR3 regions. A first-round RT-PCR of the TCR CDR3 used the HTBI primer set. TCRdb processed the multiplex PCR reads anew with MiXCR; each CDR3 protein has one entry. This sample has some 740,000 distinct CDR3 sequences; 12% to 15% occur once, and the top ten carry 9.5% to 13%. The sequenced sample was blood. The receptors derive from a woman aged 18-29 years with Graves' hyperthyroidism.

This clonotype was detected a few times. The rearrangement joins TRBV7-2 to TRBJ1-5, with TRBD1 as a possible D gene (6 bases). Per the germline V gene, CDR1 is SGHTA and CDR2 is FQGNSA. The V end was cut by 1 base, the J end by 3 bases, with 10 bases between. The CDR3 extends over 15 amino acids. Here the CDR3 DNA reads TGTGCCAGCAGCTTAGAAGGGACAATCAATCAGCCCCAGCATTTT. Its protein is CASSLEGTINQPQHF.

This clonotype has a handful of counts. The CDR3 here is CASSLGTAFGEQYF. The CDR3 region has the DNA TGTGCCAGCAGCTTGGGGACAGCTTTTGGCGAGCAGTACTTC. The chain carries TRBV5-6 and TRBJ2-7; weak D call: TRBD1 (6 bases). The CDR3 has 14 residues. CDR1 is SGHDT and CDR2 is YYEEEE in the germline V gene. V was cut by 0 bases and J by 6 bases, with 13 bases left in between.

This chain joins TRBV7-9 and TRBJ1-5; 7 bases line up with TRBD1. The ends lost 4 bases at V and 3 bases at J; junction bases unmatched: 9. The germline V gene encodes CDR1 SEHNR and CDR2 FQNEAQ (reference sequence). The CDR3 contains 16 residues. CDR3 region: CASSSGTDLINQPQHF. The CDR3 bases are TGTGCCAGCAGCTCTGGGACAGACCTTATCAATCAGCCCCAGCATTTT.

At least ten counts were recorded for this clonotype. V usage is TRBV12-3 or TRBV12-4 and J usage is TRBJ2-7, with D possibly called TRBD1 or TRBD2 (5 bases each). Trimming shortened V by 5 bases and J by 3 bases, and 14 bases separated the two germline ends. This CDR3 spans 14 amino acids. The CDR3 sequence: CASSREMGLYEQYF. The CDR3 region has the DNA TGTGCCAGCAGTCGGGAAATGGGGCTCTACGAGCAGTACTTC.

This clonotype was seen many times. J is TRBJ1-5 and V is TRBV12-3 or TRBV12-4; no reliable D call. Trimming shortened V by 6 bases and J by 5 bases, and 11 bases separated the two germline ends. CDR3 length equals 13 residues. CDR3 protein: CASSLGSHQPQHF. For the CDR3, the DNA is TGTGCCAGCAGCCTCGGGAGCCATCAGCCCCAGCATTTT.

The table lists this clonotype with a few counts. The chain is built from TRBV29-1 and TRBJ2-2, with 7 bases lining up with TRBD2. CDR3 length: 15 residues. After removal of 4 bases from V and 5 bases from J, the junction contained 10 bases not matched to a gene. CDR1 is SQVTM and CDR2 is ANQGSEA in the germline V gene. The CDR3, as DNA: TGCAGCGTTGGTTCGGCGGGAGCGTTAACCGGGGAGCTGTTTTTT. It specifies CSVGSAGALTGELFF.

This rearrangement joins TRBV19 to TRBJ2-2, with 7 nucleotides matching TRBD2. The V segment lost 6 bases and the J segment 5 bases; nucleotides outside the gene matches: 18. The germline CDR1 and CDR2 sequences are LNHDA and SQIVND (reference sequence). This CDR3 is 18 amino acids long. The CDR3 sequence is CASSRGTAGVLVTGELFF. The CDR3, as DNA: TGTGCCAGTAGCCGAGGGACGGCGGGAGTGCTGGTGACCGGGGAGCTGTTTTTT.

This clonotype has a count of ten or more. V gene TRBV28 combines with J gene TRBJ1-5, with D possibly being TRBD1 (5 bases). The CDR3 runs 15 residues. V dropped 7 bases and J dropped 1 base, with 14 bases sitting between them. Germline CDR1 and CDR2: MDHEN and SYDVKM. Here the CDR3 DNA reads TGTGCCAGCATCCCCTCCCAGGGAAGCAATCAGCCCCAGCATTTT. It specifies CASIPSQGSNQPQHF.

Regarding this clonotype: Since a much larger clone is just one base distant, this may be a read error. The rearrangement uses TRBV18 and TRBJ2-5; D is perhaps TRBD1 or TRBD2 (5 bases each). Germline-derived CDR1 and CDR2 are KGHSH and LQKENI. The CDR3 extends over 14 amino acids. The ends were cut back, 3 bases at V and 3 bases at J, with 11 bases in the middle. The CDR3 reads CASSPGPTEETQYF. The CDR3 nucleotides read TGTGCCAGCTCACCGGGACCAACAGAAGAGACCCAGTACTTC. The variable domain in full, completed from reference TRBV18 and TRBJ2-5, reads NAGVMQNPRHLVRRRGQEARLRCSPMKGHSHVYWYRQLPEEGLKFMVYLQKENIIDESGMPKERFSAEFPKEGPSILRIQQVVRGDSAAYFCASSPGPTEETQYFGPGTRLLVL.

This clonotype was seen many times. V and J are TRBV30 and TRBJ2-7; 9 bases match TRBD2. CDR3 size: 13 residues. V shed 4 bases and J 3 bases; nucleotides not matched to a gene: 4. From germline, CDR1 is GTSNPN and CDR2 SVGIG (reference sequence). Here the CDR3 reads CAWKREVYYEQYF. The CDR3 DNA follows: TGTGCCTGGAAGCGGGAGGTCTACTACGAGCAGTACTTC. Using reference TRBV30 and TRBJ2-7 for the parts outside the CDR3, the full variable domain is SQTIHQWPATLVQPVGSPLSLECTVEGTSNPNLYWYRQAAGRGLQLLFYSVGIGQISSEVPQNLSASRPQDRQFILSSKKLLLSDSGFYLCAWKREVYYEQYFGPGTRLTVT.

CDR3 DNA sequence: TGTGCCAGCAGCTTTGCGCCTAGCGGGGAGACCCAGTACTTC. Translated, it gives CASSFAPSGETQYF. The J gene is TRBJ2-5, the V gene TRBV7-2; 8 bases fit TRBD2. With V trimmed by 3 bases and J by 5 bases, 5 bases remained unmatched. The CDR3 extends over 14 amino acids. CDR1 is SGHTA and CDR2 is FQGNSA in the germline V gene. The full variable domain, in which reference TRBV7-2 and TRBJ2-5 provide the parts outside the CDR3, is GAGVSQSPSNKVTEKGKDVELRCDPISGHTALYWYRQSLGQGLEFLIYFQGNSAPDKSGLPSDRFSAERTGGSVSTLTIQRTQQEDSAVYLCASSFAPSGETQYFGPGTRLLVL.

This rearrangement joins TRBV10-2 to TRBJ1-4; D might be TRBD1 (6 bases). Germline V gene lookup returns CDR1 WSHSY and CDR2 SAAADI. The CDR3 totals 18 residues. Trimming pared 2 bases from V and 6 bases from J, leaving 22 bases between. As DNA, the CDR3 is TGCGCCAGCAGTGAGCCCTTGTTGGCGAACAGGGCGGATGAAAAACTGTTTTTT. Translation gives CASSEPLLANRADEKLFF.

This clonotype has a count of ten or more. V gene TRBV6-1 combines with J gene TRBJ2-7, with 7 nucleotides matching TRBD1. From germline, CDR1 is MNHNS and CDR2 SASEGT. The length of the CDR3 is 15 residues. The V gene end was trimmed by 1 base and the J gene end by 4 bases; junction bases not matched to a gene: 7. In DNA, the CDR3 is TGTGCCAGCAGTGAAGGTGGGACAGAAAGTTACGAGCAGTACTTC. It is translated as CASSEGGTESYEQYF.

The chain recombines TRBV7-2 with TRBJ2-1; the match to TRBD2 covers 7 bases. J was trimmed by 9 bases and V by 4 bases; bases with no gene match: 9. Germline-derived CDR1 and CDR2 are SGHTA and FQGNSA. This CDR3 region has 14 residues. The CDR3 loop is CASSSRLALSEQFF. The CDR3 bases are TGTGCCAGCAGCTCACGACTAGCCCTCAGTGAGCAGTTCTTC.

This clonotype was recorded at least ten times. CDR3 loop: CASSYELPGYEQYF. The CDR3 region has the DNA TGCGCCAGCAGCTACGAGCTTCCAGGGTACGAGCAGTACTTC. The chain employs TRBV5-1 and TRBJ2-7; the D gene is possibly TRBD1 (5 bases). V lost 3 bases and J 4 bases, leaving 14 bases between the germline ends. Germline V gives CDR1 SGHRS, CDR2 YFSETQ. The CDR3 has 14 amino acids.

A few counts support this clonotype. The chain uses TRBV20-1 and TRBJ2-1; TRBD2 matches at 9 bases. CDR3 length: 15 amino acids. The germline V gene has CDR1 DFQATT and CDR2 SNEGSKA (reference sequence). V was pared by 6 bases and J by 0 bases, with 6 bases of the junction left unmatched. The CDR3 sequence is CSAPVSGSSYNEQFF. The CDR3 DNA follows: TGCAGTGCCCCTGTTAGCGGGAGCTCCTACAATGAGCAGTTCTTC.

This clonotype was picked up many times. CDR3 nucleotide sequence: TGTGCCAGCAGTCCACGACCCATTATGCCCGCGAACACCGGGGAGCTGTTTTTT. Translated, it gives CASSPRPIMPANTGELFF. The rearrangement links TRBV6-1 to TRBJ2-2; no clear D gene. The V end lost 5 bases, the J end lost 0 bases, and 19 bases lay between the germline ends. The germline gives CDR1 MNHNS, CDR2 SASEGT. The CDR3 is 18 amino acids.

Comment on this clonotype: Just one base apart from a much larger clone, this may be a read error. The CDR3 nucleotides read TGTGCCAGCAGAAGAACCGTAGGAGGCACCGGGGAAGTTACTGGGGAGACCAAGTACTTC. Translating gives CASRRTVGGTGEVTGETKYF. The genes are TRBV12-3 or TRBV12-4 and TRBJ2-5; perhaps TRBD2 as D (5 bases). This CDR3 is 20 amino acids long.

At least ten counts were recorded for this clonotype. The J gene is TRBJ1-5, the V gene TRBV28; D gene uncertain. The CDR3 length is 16 residues. CDR1 is MDHEN, CDR2 SYDVKM, per germline. V was trimmed by 1 base and J by 0 bases, leaving 10 bases between them. As DNA, the CDR3 is TGTGCCAGCAGTTTATATCCAGACTATAGCAATCAGCCCCAGCATTTT. Translated: CASSLYPDYSNQPQHF. The whole variable domain, filled in from reference TRBV28 and TRBJ1-5, reads DVKVTQSSRYLVKRTGEKVFLECVQDMDHENMFWYRQDPGLGLRLIYFSYDVKMKEKGDIPEGYSVSREKKERFSLILESASTNQTSMYLCASSLYPDYSNQPQHFGDGTRLSIL.

This clonotype was picked up many times. The V call is TRBV24-1, the J call TRBJ2-3; 10 bases match TRBD2. The CDR3 is made up of 18 amino acids. Looked up from germline, CDR1 is KGHDR and CDR2 is SFDVKD. Trimming removed 0 bases from V and 5 bases from J; junction bases left unmatched: 10. The CDR3 nucleotides read TGTGCCACCAGTGATTTGCGTCAAGCGGGAGGGCCAGAAGATACGCAGTATTTT. Protein sequence: CATSDLRQAGGPEDTQYF.

This clonotype was recorded only once. V is TRBV27 and J is TRBJ1-2, with D possibly matching TRBD1 (6 bases). CDR1 is MNHEY, CDR2 SMNVEV, per germline (reference sequence). V was clipped by 5 bases and J by 4 bases, with 17 bases between them. This CDR3 is 15 amino acids long. In DNA, the CDR3 is TGTGCCAGCAGTCCCCGCGGACAGCCGTTCTATGGCTACACCTTC. Its protein product is CASSPRGQPFYGYTF.

J is TRBJ2-7 and V is TRBV28; D not resolved. Between the trimmed V and J ends, which lost 6 bases and 0 bases, there was a span of 15 bases. CDR1 is MDHEN, CDR2 SYDVKM, per germline. The CDR3 runs 15 residues. The CDR3 bases are TGTGCCAGCAGGAAACGAAGAGCGACCTCCTACGAGCAGTACTTC. This gives the protein CASRKRRATSYEQYF.